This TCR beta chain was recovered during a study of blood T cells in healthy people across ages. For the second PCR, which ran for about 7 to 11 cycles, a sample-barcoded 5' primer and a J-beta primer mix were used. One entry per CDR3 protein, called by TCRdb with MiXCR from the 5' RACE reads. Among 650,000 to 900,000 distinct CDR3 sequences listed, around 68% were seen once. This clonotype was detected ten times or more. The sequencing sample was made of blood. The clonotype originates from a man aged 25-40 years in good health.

As DNA, the CDR3 is TGCAGCGTTTCCCAGGGTCCGTCTGGGGCCAACGTCCTGACTTTC. Translation gives CSVSQGPSGANVLTF. The chain is built from TRBV29-1 and TRBJ2-6, with D possibly TRBD1 on 5 matching bases. The V end lost 5 bases, the J end lost 1 base, and 12 bases lay between the germline ends. The germline V gene has CDR1 SQVTM and CDR2 ANQGSEA. The CDR3 runs to 15 residues.